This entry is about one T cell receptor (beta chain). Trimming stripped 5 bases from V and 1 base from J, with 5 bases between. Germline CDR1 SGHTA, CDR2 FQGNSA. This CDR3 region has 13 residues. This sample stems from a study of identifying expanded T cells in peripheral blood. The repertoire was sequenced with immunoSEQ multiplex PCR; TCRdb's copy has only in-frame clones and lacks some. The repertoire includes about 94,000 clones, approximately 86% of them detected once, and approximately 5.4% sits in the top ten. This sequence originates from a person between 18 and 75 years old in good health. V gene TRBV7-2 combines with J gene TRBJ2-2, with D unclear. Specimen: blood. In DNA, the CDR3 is TGTGCCAGCAGCCAACGGAACACCGGGGAGCTGTTTTTT. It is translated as CASSQRNTGELFF.